A single sample gave rise to the 30 T cell receptor beta chains below, sequenced in a study of follicular helper T cells after annual influenza vaccination (dated by TCRdb to about 2017). The library was prepared using the immunoSEQ multiplex PCR assay. The source is immuneACCESS, and TCRdb retained only in-frame sequences with V and J called. Part of the clones is not carried over; for the studies checked, unresolved V genes explain less than half of this, and the remainder is unexplained. Within this sample are about 9,900 clones, with roughly 84% of them counted one time only. 0.5% to 0.6% of the sample belongs to the ten largest clones. This specimen's time point label, per the study, means: 2013-2014 season, 7 days after vaccination. Sequences were derived from CXCR5- memory CD4+ T cells sorted from blood, sampled 7 days after influenza vaccination. The cell subset or site label here, explained by the study, means: CXCR5- memory CD4 T cells. These receptors all come from an adult who received the influenza vaccine.

The chain employs TRBV6-5 and TRBJ2-7; 8 bases agree with TRBD2. Trimming at V came to 6 bases and at J to 0 bases, leaving 4 bases not matched to a gene. The CDR3 has 14 residues. Germline loops: CDR1 MNHEY, CDR2 SVGAGI. The CDR3 nucleotides read TGTGCCAGCAGCCGAGGACTAGCCTCCTACGAGCAGTACTTC. Translated, it gives CASSRGLASYEQYF.

CDR3 nucleotide sequence: TGTGCCAGCAGTTTAGGGCAGGGTGGCGAAAAACTGTTTTTT. Its protein is CASSLGQGGEKLFF. V gene TRBV28 combines with J gene TRBJ1-4; D possibly corresponds to TRBD1 (5 bases). In germline, CDR1 is MDHEN, CDR2 SYDVKM. V lost 2 bases and J lost 8, with 12 bases in between. The CDR3 covers 14 residues.

V usage is TRBV5-1 and J usage is TRBJ1-1, with D maybe TRBD1 (6 bases). The CDR3 is 17 amino acids. The germline V gene encodes CDR1 SGHRS and CDR2 YFSETQ. V was cut by 4 bases and J by 0 bases, with 19 bases left in between. CDR3 protein: CASSPVGAGVMNTEAFF. The CDR3 nucleotides are TGCGCCAGCAGCCCGGTTGGGGCAGGGGTTATGAACACTGAAGCTTTCTTT.

This clone was seen a few times. The chain employs TRBV19 and TRBJ1-5; 7 positions match TRBD1. After removal of 5 bases from V and 6 bases from J, the junction contained 13 bases not matched to a gene. The germline V gene encodes CDR1 LNHDA and CDR2 SQIVND (reference sequence). This CDR3 is 16 amino acids long. CDR3 nucleotides: TGTGCCAGTAGTCTCCGACAGGGCGGGCCCAGTCAGCCCCAGCATTTT. Its translation: CASSLRQGGPSQPQHF.

The chain carries TRBV28 and TRBJ2-1; maybe TRBD2 (6 bases). Looked up from germline, CDR1 is MDHEN and CDR2 is SYDVKM. Trimming removed 2 bases from V and 6 bases from J, with 14 bases in between. The CDR3 contains 15 residues. The CDR3 reads CASSLNGRWSNEQFF. DNA for the CDR3: TGTGCCAGCAGTTTAAACGGGAGATGGAGCAATGAGCAGTTCTTC.

The gene calls are TRBV6-1 and TRBJ2-7, with D perhaps TRBD2 (7 bases). The V end lost 6 bases, the J end lost 0 bases, and 12 bases lay between the germline ends. There are 14 residues in the CDR3. Germline loops: CDR1 MNHNS, CDR2 SASEGT. The CDR3 DNA follows: TGTGCCAGCAGGAGGGGAGGGGGCTCCTACGAGCAGTACTTC. Protein sequence: CASRRGGGSYEQYF.

The gene calls are TRBV18 and TRBJ2-5; 7 bases agree with TRBD1. Germline assignment: CDR1 KGHSH and CDR2 LQKENI. The V and J ends lost 2 bases and 0 bases, in that order; junction bases with no gene match: 3. The CDR3 contains 15 residues. CDR3 in DNA: TGTGCCAGCTCACCAGGGGACAGATACCAAGAGACCCAGTACTTC. Its translation is CASSPGDRYQETQYF.

This sequence joins TRBV19 and TRBJ1-2; D is possibly TRBD1 (5 bases). V was shortened by 4 bases and J by 5 bases, with 11 bases between the two germline ends. This CDR3 comprises 13 residues. Germline CDR1 reads LNHDA; CDR2 reads SQIVND (reference sequence). The CDR3 reads CASSKGPKYGYTF. The CDR3 coding sequence is TGTGCCAGTAGTAAGGGACCGAAATATGGCTACACCTTC.

This clone appeared a single time. CDR3: CASSVATSSGGRRELFF. The CDR3 DNA is TGTGCCAGCAGCGTAGCTACCTCCTCAGGGGGCAGAAGGGAGCTGTTTTTT. The chain links TRBV9 to TRBJ2-2, with 8 bases identical to TRBD1. CDR1 is SGDLS and CDR2 is YYNGEE in the germline V gene. V lost 0 bases and J lost 9; bases outside the gene matches: 13. CDR3 size: 17 residues.

The chain has TRBV7-2 and TRBJ1-1; 8 bases are shared with TRBD1. Trimming at V came to 5 bases and at J to 4 bases, leaving 9 bases not matched to a gene. CDR3 size: 15 residues. Germline CDR1 and CDR2: SGHTA and FQGNSA. The CDR3 DNA sequence: TGTGCCAGCAGCCCCGGTGGCACAGGGGGCACTGAAGCTTTCTTT. It encodes CASSPGGTGGTEAFF.

The rearrangement links TRBV18 to TRBJ2-7; D is unclear. The CDR3 contains 15 residues. Germline lookup yields CDR1 KGHSH and CDR2 LQKENI. Trimming cost V 3 bases and J 5 bases, with 17 bases left between them. CDR3 nucleotides: TGTGCCAGCTCACCCCCCGCGAAAGGGTTGGACGAGCAGTACTTC. It translates to CASSPPAKGLDEQYF.

The genes are TRBV28 and TRBJ2-2; 8 bases map to TRBD2. J lost 4 bases, V lost 7 bases, and 17 bases had no gene match. This CDR3 is built from 18 residues. The germline V gene encodes CDR1 MDHEN and CDR2 SYDVKM. Written as DNA, the CDR3 is TGTGCCAGCATTACTACCCCCGGGGGTAGCGGGACCACCGGGGAGCTGTTTTTT. This gives the protein CASITTPGGSGTTGELFF. The whole variable domain, filled in from reference TRBV28 and TRBJ2-2, reads DVKVTQSSRYLVKRTGEKVFLECVQDMDHENMFWYRQDPGLGLRLIYFSYDVKMKEKGDIPEGYSVSREKKERFSLILESASTNQTSMYLCASITTPGGSGTTGELFFGEGSRLTVL.

This chain connects TRBV30 to TRBJ2-5, with a weak D call TRBD1 (6 bases). CDR3 length: 14 amino acids. V was trimmed by 4 bases and J by 9 bases, leaving 21 bases between them. Germline V lookup: CDR1 GTSNPN, CDR2 SVGIG (reference sequence). The CDR3 here is CAWTSSPGPGAQYF. The CDR3 region has the DNA TGTGCCTGGACTTCCTCCCCCGGGCCAGGGGCCCAGTACTTC. Variable domain in full (rest from reference TRBV30 and TRBJ2-5): SQTIHQWPATLVQPVGSPLSLECTVEGTSNPNLYWYRQAAGRGLQLLFYSVGIGQISSEVPQNLSASRPQDRQFILSSKKLLLSDSGFYLCAWTSSPGPGAQYFGPGTRLLVL.

This clone was counted only a few times. The chain joins TRBV6-5 to TRBJ1-2; maybe TRBD1 (6 bases). V lost 0 bases and J 3 bases, leaving 11 bases between the germline ends. The CDR3 runs 15 residues. Germline lookup yields CDR1 MNHEY and CDR2 SVGAGI. For the CDR3, the DNA is TGTGCCAGCAGTTACTCGATGGGGGCCGACTATGGCTACACCTTC. Protein product: CASSYSMGADYGYTF.

The chain recombines TRBV29-1 with TRBJ1-2; TRBD1 matches at 7 bases. V trimming: 3 bases; J trimming: 4 bases; junction bases outside the gene matches: 8. Germline CDR1 is SQVTM and CDR2 is ANQGSEA. CDR3 size: 14 residues. CDR3 DNA sequence: TGCAGCGTTGATCAGCAGGGGGATTCCTATGGCTACACCTTC. It encodes CSVDQQGDSYGYTF.

The chain is built from TRBV5-1 and TRBJ2-1, with TRBD2 identical over 10 bases. The germline CDR1 and CDR2 sequences are SGHRS and YFSETQ. V dropped 0 bases and J dropped 0; count of bases not matched to a gene: 3. The CDR3 has 17 residues. The CDR3 sequence is CASSLGRLAGSYNEQFF. The CDR3 DNA reads as TGCGCCAGCAGCTTGGGCAGACTAGCGGGCTCCTACAATGAGCAGTTCTTC.

This chain links TRBV5-1 with TRBJ1-2; the D is unclear. Looked up from germline, CDR1 is SGHRS and CDR2 is YFSETQ. This CDR3 is 13 amino acids long. Trimming shortened V by 4 bases and J by 0 bases, and 7 bases separated the two germline ends. The CDR3 DNA sequence: TGCGCCAGCAGCGTCCAGGCTAACTATGGCTACACCTTC. This translates into CASSVQANYGYTF.

To note about this clone: One end of the junction is discordant with germline, which a read error may explain. At the DNA level, this CDR3 is encoded by other sequences in the same sample as well. The CDR3 here is CASSSPRARFSVRNTGELFF. Here the CDR3 DNA reads TGCGCCAGCAGCTCCCCCCGGGCCCGATTCTCAGTTAGGAACACCGGGGAGCTGTTTTTT. The rearrangement joins TRBV7-6 to TRBJ2-2; D remains unclear. Germline values: CDR1 SGHVS, CDR2 FNYEAQ. This CDR3 spans 20 amino acids.

The chain has TRBV27 and TRBJ2-2; TRBD2 matches at 9 bases. Germline lookup yields CDR1 MNHEY and CDR2 SMNVEV (reference sequence). This CDR3 region has 15 residues. The ends lost 7 bases at V and 4 bases at J; junction bases unmatched: 7. As DNA, the CDR3 is TGTGCCAGCACCCGGGTAGCGGGAGCCACCGGGGAGCTGTTTTTT. As protein: CASTRVAGATGELFF.

The V gene is TRBV6-1, the J gene TRBJ2-3; TRBD2 aligns across 9 bases. The CDR3 is 14 amino acids. Per the germline V gene, CDR1 is MNHNS and CDR2 is SASEGT. V lost 5 bases, J lost 2 bases, and 2 bases stayed unmatched. Here the CDR3 reads CASSSGGFTDTQYF. CDR3 DNA: TGTGCCAGCAGTAGCGGGGGGTTCACAGATACGCAGTATTTT.

The J gene is TRBJ2-3, the V gene TRBV6-5; unclear D gene. V lost 2 bases and J 5 bases, leaving 14 bases between the germline ends. Germline V lookup: CDR1 MNHEY, CDR2 SVGAGI. This CDR3 has 15 amino acids. CDR3 in DNA: TGTGCCAGCAGTTACAGCGACAAGCTGGGAGATACGCAGTATTTT. This encodes CASSYSDKLGDTQYF.

The chain links TRBV5-1 to TRBJ2-3; TRBD2 matches 8 bases. Trimming took 0 bases from V and 0 from J; bases not matched to a gene: 0. The CDR3 has 15 amino acids. The V gene's germline CDR1 is SGHRS and CDR2 YFSETQ. CDR3 sequence (DNA): TGCGCCAGCAGCTTGGCTAGCGGGAGCACAGATACGCAGTATTTT. This codes for CASSLASGSTDTQYF.

This rearrangement joins TRBV4-2 to TRBJ1-1, with TRBD1 as a possible D gene (5 bases). CDR3 length: 16 residues. Germline values: CDR1 LGHNA, CDR2 YNFKEQ. V was cut by 2 bases and J by 6 bases, with 19 bases left in between. The CDR3 bases are TGTGCCAGCAGCCAATTAGCTGGGACTATAAATCCTGAAGCTTTCTTT. Translated, it gives CASSQLAGTINPEAFF.

The chain carries TRBV11-1 and TRBJ1-1; D gene ambiguous. Trimming took off 0 bases at V and 0 bases at J, with 8 bases between the two ends. CDR3 size: 15 residues. Germline CDR1 reads SGHAT; CDR2 reads FQDESV (reference sequence). Written as DNA, the CDR3 is TGTGCCAGCAGCTTAGCGGCATATATGAACACTGAAGCTTTCTTT. It specifies CASSLAAYMNTEAFF.

The V gene is TRBV7-8, the J gene TRBJ2-5; 13 bases match TRBD2. The J segment lost 4 bases and the V segment lost 5 bases, leaving 4 bases of the junction unmatched. This CDR3 contains 15 residues. CDR1 is SGHVS and CDR2 is FQNEAQ in the germline V gene. The CDR3 DNA reads as TGTGCCAGCAGCCAACTAGCGGGGGGGCTAGAGACCCAGTACTTC. This gives the protein CASSQLAGGLETQYF. The full variable domain, completed using reference TRBV7-8 and TRBJ2-5, is GAGVSQSPRYKVAKRGQDVALRCDPISGHVSLFWYQQALGQGPEFLTYFQNEAQLDKSGLPSDRFFAERPEGSVSTLKIQRTQQEDSAVYLCASSQLAGGLETQYFGPGTRLLVL.

This chain links TRBV19 with TRBJ1-6, with unresolved D. V lost 1 base and J 3 bases, leaving 10 bases between the germline ends. There are 16 residues in the CDR3. Germline lookup yields CDR1 LNHDA and CDR2 SQIVND (reference sequence). Written as DNA, the CDR3 is TGTGCCAGTAGTATAGGTCCCAGGAGCTATAATTCACCCCTCCACTTT. It encodes CASSIGPRSYNSPLHF.

The genes are TRBV28 and TRBJ2-2; 12 nucleotides agree with TRBD2. The germline CDR1 and CDR2 sequences are MDHEN and SYDVKM. V shed 4 bases and J 3 bases; nucleotides not matched to a gene: 3. This CDR3 is 16 amino acids long. The CDR3 DNA is TGTGCCAGCAGTTCCGGACTAGCGGGGTACACCGGGGAGCTGTTTTTT. Its translation is CASSSGLAGYTGELFF.

The rearrangement uses TRBV4-1 and TRBJ2-4, with D uncertain. CDR3 length: 17 residues. Germline CDR1 and CDR2: MGHRA and YSYEKL. Trimming cost V 3 bases and J 2 bases, with 17 bases left between them. This CDR3 reads CASSHLGPHSTKNIQYF. In DNA form, the CDR3 reads TGCGCCAGCAGCCACCTCGGGCCACATAGTACCAAAAACATTCAGTACTTC.

This chain connects TRBV18 to TRBJ1-5, with TRBD1 as a possible D gene (5 bases). This CDR3 comprises 15 residues. The germline gives CDR1 KGHSH, CDR2 LQKENI. The ends were cut back, 3 bases at V and 2 bases at J, with 11 bases in the middle. The CDR3 loop reads CASSPGGAGNQPQHF. CDR3 bases: TGTGCCAGCTCACCGGGAGGGGCCGGCAATCAGCCCCAGCATTTT.

The chain combines TRBV6-1 with TRBJ1-1; D remains unclear. The V gene lost 6 bases and the J gene lost 0 bases, with 11 bases spanning the gap. The CDR3 covers 14 residues. Germline V gene lookup returns CDR1 MNHNS and CDR2 SASEGT. The CDR3 spells CASSWGNLNTEAFF. CDR3 DNA: TGTGCCAGCAGCTGGGGAAATCTGAACACTGAAGCTTTCTTT.